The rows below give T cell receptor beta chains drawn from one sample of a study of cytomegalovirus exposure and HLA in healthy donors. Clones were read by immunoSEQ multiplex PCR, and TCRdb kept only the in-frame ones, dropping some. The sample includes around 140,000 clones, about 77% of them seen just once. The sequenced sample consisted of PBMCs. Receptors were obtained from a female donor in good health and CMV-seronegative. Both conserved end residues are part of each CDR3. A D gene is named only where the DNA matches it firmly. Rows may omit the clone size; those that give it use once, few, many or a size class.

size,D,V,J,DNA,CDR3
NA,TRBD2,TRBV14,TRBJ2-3,TGTGCCAGCAGCCAAGAAGTTGGACTAGCGGGATCAGATACGCAGTATTTT,CASSQEVGLAGSDTQYF
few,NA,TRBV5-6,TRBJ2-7,TGTGCCAGCAGCTTGGGACAGCAGTACGAGCAGTACTTC,CASSLGQQYEQYF
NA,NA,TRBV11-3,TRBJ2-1,TGTGCCAGCAGCTTAGGGATAGCGGCCCCCTACAATGAGCAGTTCTTC,CASSLGIAAPYNEQFF
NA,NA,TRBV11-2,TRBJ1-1,TGTGCCAGCAGCCTAGGGTTAGGAAGGGGAAGAACTGAAGCTTTCTTT,CASSLGLGRGRTEAFF
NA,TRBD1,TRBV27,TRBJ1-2,TGTGCCAGCAAAGGGACAGGGTACTATGGCTACACCTTC,CASKGTGYYGYTF
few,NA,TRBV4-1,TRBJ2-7,TGCGCCAGCAGCCAAGATTGGCAGGGGGGAAACGAGCAGTACTTC,CASSQDWQGGNEQYF
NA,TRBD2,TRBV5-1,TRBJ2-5,TGCGCCAGCAGCGGGGGTAGCGGGATATGGGGACAAGAGACCCAGTACTTC,CASSGGSGIWGQETQYF
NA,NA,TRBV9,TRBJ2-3,TGTGCCAGCAGCGTAGTTCAAGAGAGGGGGGGTACGCAGTATTTT,CASSVVQERGGTQYF
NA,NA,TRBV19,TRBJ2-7,TGTGCCAGTAGTACAACAGGGTTTGGGGTTTCGGCACTCTCCTACGAGCAGTACTTC,CASSTTGFGVSALSYEQYF
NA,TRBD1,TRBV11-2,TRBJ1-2,TGTGCCAGCAGCGCTGGACAGGGGGCGGTCAGCTATGGCTACACCTTC,CASSAGQGAVSYGYTF
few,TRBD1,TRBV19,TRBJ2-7,TGTGCCAGTGTTCCGGGACAGGGGTACGAGCAGTACTTC,CASVPGQGYEQYF
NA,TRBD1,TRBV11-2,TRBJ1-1,TGTGCCAGCAGCTTAGGATTAACAGGGGGCGACACTGAAGCTTTCTTT,CASSLGLTGGDTEAFF
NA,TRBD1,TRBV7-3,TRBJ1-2,TGTGCCAGCAGCTCCACACAGGGGAGAGACGGCTACACCTTC,CASSSTQGRDGYTF
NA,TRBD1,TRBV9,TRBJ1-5,TGTGCCAGCAGCGGGGGACAGCGCAATCAGCCCCAGCATTTT,CASSGGQRNQPQHF